A single sample is the source of the 14 T cell receptor beta chains below, sequenced in a study of blood T cell repertoires in COVID-19. Libraries were prepared by immunoSEQ multiplex PCR; TCRdb keeps only in-frame clonotypes and omits some of them. The profile shows 180,000 or so clones, more than 70% of them singletons. Input material: peripheral blood. Receptors were obtained from a young man with active or convalescent COVID-19.

The CDR3 nucleotides are TGTGCCAGCAGCACAACTAGAACGGAGTACAATGAGCAGTTCTTC. It translates to CASSTTRTEYNEQFF. The chain combines TRBV7-9 with TRBJ2-1; D is perhaps TRBD2 (5 bases). V lost 5 bases and J lost 4, with 15 bases in between. Germline loops: CDR1 SEHNR, CDR2 FQNEAQ (reference sequence). There are 15 residues in the CDR3.

This chain links TRBV25-1 with TRBJ2-3; 7 bases align to TRBD2. Per the germline V gene, CDR1 is MGHDK and CDR2 is SYGVNS. This CDR3 comprises 11 residues. CDR3 residues: CWTRRTDTQYF. The CDR3 DNA sequence: TGTTGGACTAGACGCACAGATACGCAGTATTTT.

The rearrangement links TRBV6-2 or TRBV6-3 to TRBJ1-2; D not certain. V shed 6 bases and J shed 3 bases, with 11 bases lying between them. This CDR3 has 13 amino acids. The germline V gene has CDR1 MNHEY and CDR2 SVGEGT. The CDR3 DNA reads as TGTGCCAGCAGCCTAGCGCAATACTATGGCTACACCTTC. This codes for CASSLAQYYGYTF.

The chain joins TRBV10-1 to TRBJ2-2, with D perhaps TRBD1 (6 bases). Trimming removed 8 bases at V and 0 bases at J, with 10 bases between. The length of the CDR3 is 14 residues. From germline, CDR1 is WNHNN and CDR2 SYGVQD (reference sequence). The CDR3 DNA reads TGCGCCAGCCGACAGGCCTCGAACACCGGGGAGCTGTTTTTT. It is translated as CASRQASNTGELFF.

V gene TRBV11-2 combines with J gene TRBJ1-4; no clear D gene. Germline CDR1 is SGHAT and CDR2 is FQNNGV. Trimming left V 5 bases short and J 8 bases short, with 12 bases between. The length of the CDR3 is 13 residues. CDR3: CASSRPPGEKLFF. The CDR3 nucleotides are TGTGCCAGCAGCAGACCCCCCGGGGAAAAACTGTTTTTT.

V is TRBV5-1 and J is TRBJ1-2; possible D gene TRBD1, 6 bases. The germline CDR1 and CDR2 sequences are SGHRS and YFSETQ. Trimming stripped 0 bases from V and 0 bases from J, with 9 bases between. CDR3 length equals 15 residues. CDR3 sequence reads: CASSLGDTTNYGYTF. In nucleotides, the CDR3 is TGCGCCAGCAGCTTGGGGGACACAACTAACTATGGCTACACCTTC.

This chain uses TRBV5-4 with TRBJ1-2; no clear D gene. This CDR3 has 13 residues. CDR1 is SGHNT, CDR2 YYREEE, per germline (reference sequence). V lost 2 bases to trimming and J lost 1 base, with 6 bases between them. This CDR3 is CASSLSLNYGYTF. The CDR3 nucleotides are TGTGCCAGCAGCTTATCTCTTAACTATGGCTACACCTTC.

The chain couples TRBV2 to TRBJ1-5; D possibly corresponds to TRBD1 (5 bases). The germline V gene has CDR1 SNHLY and CDR2 FYNNEI. V lost 1 base and J lost 3, with 13 bases in between. The CDR3 is 16 residues long. Written as DNA, the CDR3 is TGTGCCAGCAGTGAAGAGTACTTGGGGCCCAATCAGCCCCAGCATTTT. As protein: CASSEEYLGPNQPQHF.

The V call is TRBV3-1 (or the pseudogene TRBV3-2), the J call TRBJ2-5; a weak D match, TRBD2 (5 bases). The CDR3 is 15 amino acids. V was trimmed by 2 bases and J by 5 bases, leaving 15 bases between them. Germline values: CDR1 LGHDT, CDR2 YNNKEL (reference sequence). CDR3 amino acids: CASSQQWSSGETQYF. For the CDR3, the DNA is TGTGCCAGCAGCCAACAGTGGAGCTCGGGGGAGACCCAGTACTTC.

The chain employs TRBV7-5 and TRBJ1-1; the table's D call, TRBD1, has no DNA check behind it. TRBV7-5 is an annotated pseudogene. This CDR3 contains 13 residues. The CDR3 here is CARSLMEQCEAFF. The CDR3 nucleotides read TGTGCCAGAAGCCTAATGGAACAGTGCGAAGCTTTCTTT.

The CDR3 region is CASVDRGLGYTF. The CDR3 nucleotides read TGTGCCAGCGTCGACAGGGGGCTTGGCTACACCTTC. The V gene is TRBV6-5, the J gene TRBJ1-2, with TRBD1 identical over 10 bases. Germline trimming cut 8 bases from V and 7 bases from J; bases unmatched to any gene: 4. Germline CDR1 and CDR2: MNHEY and SVGAGI. This CDR3 spans 12 amino acids.

The V and J genes are TRBV11-2 and TRBJ1-2; 7 positions match TRBD1. With 5 bases clipped from V and 4 bases from J, the junction kept 4 bases outside the gene matches. Germline loops: CDR1 SGHAT, CDR2 FQNNGV. This CDR3 spans 13 amino acids. This CDR3 reads CASSPGGSYGYTF. The CDR3 DNA reads TGTGCCAGCAGCCCAGGGGGTAGCTATGGCTACACCTTC.

This chain links TRBV27 with TRBJ2-3; TRBD2 matches at 10 bases. This CDR3 has 15 amino acids. V trimming: 6 bases; J trimming: 2 bases; junction bases outside the gene matches: 5. CDR1 MNHEY and CDR2 SMNVEV come from the germline V gene (reference sequence). Written as DNA, the CDR3 is TGTGCCAGCAGATTAGCGGGAGGATTCACAGATACGCAGTATTTT. This encodes CASRLAGGFTDTQYF.

The J gene is TRBJ1-4, the V gene TRBV15; D possibly corresponds to TRBD1 (6 bases). Germline V gene sequence: CDR1 LNHNV, CDR2 YYDKDF (reference sequence). Trimming cost V 2 bases and J 0 bases, with 13 bases left between them. The CDR3 consists of 17 residues. The CDR3 DNA reads as TGTGCCACCAGCAGATCTCTTACAGGGCCAACTAATGAAAAACTGTTTTTT. Translated: CATSRSLTGPTNEKLFF.